This T cell receptor (beta chain) is drawn from a study of T-cell reconstitution after alpha-beta-depleted transplantation in children. Study-wide findings and caveats: Hyperexpanded clones declined; after one year, newly produced T cells mostly supplied diversity. Where alpha-beta T cells came from about two months after transplant was reportedly several hundred expanded graft clones. Surviving recipient T cells and thymic progenitors underlay high day-60 TCRbeta diversity in some patients.

TCRbeta library construction was performed incorporating unique molecular identifiers. TCRdb recomputed calls from the PCR reads with MiXCR, one row per CDR3 protein. The sample consists of some 300,000 distinct CDR3 sequences, approximately 7.3% of them appearing once. This clonotype was seen a handful of times. Its specificity is unknown. V was trimmed by 4 bases and J by 8 bases, leaving 12 bases between them. CDR1 and CDR2 (germline): PRHDT, FYEKMQ (reference sequence). The CDR3 sequence is 13 residues long. The sample here was peripheral blood, taken 360 days after TCRalphabeta/CD19-depleted stem cell transplant. The sequence derives from a female patient between 2 and 15 years old who had a stem cell transplant for Fanconi anemia, so the T cells may come from the graft donor. The chain joins TRBV13 to TRBJ1-5, with D uncertain. CDR3 residues: CASSSRIGEPQHF. The CDR3 DNA sequence: TGTGCCAGCAGCTCCCGGATAGGAGAGCCCCAGCATTTT.